This T cell receptor beta chain emerged from a study of identical twins. Points from the study as a whole: Models, which agreed with sharing between unrelated individuals, nonetheless underestimated the out-of-frame TCR alpha sharing seen in monozygotic twins. Instead of following the same donors, the conclusions were based on cross-sectional statistical analysis.

Each donor (without exception) was a healthy Caucasian. cDNA molecules carried unique molecular identifiers, and template switching added a universal primer site. TCRdb reprocessed the 5' RACE reads with MiXCR, giving one entry per CDR3 protein. The sample contains hundreds of thousands of distinct CDR3 sequences, over 5% of which appear only once. After removal of 6 bases from V and 8 bases from J, the junction contained 17 bases not matched to a gene. The CDR3 length is 17 residues. In germline, CDR1 is MNHEY, CDR2 SMNVEV (reference sequence). The sample holds a few counts of this clonotype. Its specificity is unknown.

The receptor comes from a man in his late teens or twenties in good health. The sequenced material came from naive T cells sorted from blood. V usage is TRBV27 and J usage is TRBJ1-2, with TRBD1 matching over 11 bases. The CDR3 region has the DNA TGTGCCAGCAGCGGAGGACAGGGGGCGCCCCTTAGTGAGGGCTACACCTTC. Its protein product is CASSGGQGAPLSEGYTF.